The 29 T cell receptor beta chains given below trace back to one sample, sequenced in a study of blood T cell repertoires in COVID-19. The method was immunoSEQ multiplex PCR; TCRdb's version includes in-frame clones alone and lacks a portion of them. The repertoire holds approximately 100,000 clones, with approximately 80% as singletons. What was sequenced was peripheral blood. These receptors originate from a man aged 60-69 years with acute or convalescent COVID-19.

The chain combines TRBV25-1 with TRBJ1-6; TRBD1 agrees at 7 bases. CDR3 size: 14 residues. Germline CDR1 and CDR2: MGHDK and SYGVNS. Trimming took 3 bases from V and 7 from J; bases not matched to a gene: 3. CDR3 sequence reads: CASSETGWNSPLHF. CDR3 DNA: TGTGCCAGCAGTGAGACAGGGTGGAATTCACCCCTCCACTTT.

The V gene is TRBV5-1, the J gene TRBJ1-2; TRBD1 might be the D (5 bases). Deletions cut 0 bases from V and 1 base from J, with 13 bases between. The length of the CDR3 is 16 residues. Looked up from germline, CDR1 is SGHRS and CDR2 is YFSETQ. The CDR3 spells CASSLVQGSVNYGYTF. Here the CDR3 DNA reads TGCGCCAGCAGCTTGGTGCAGGGATCGGTTAACTATGGCTACACCTTC.

This chain uses TRBV2 with TRBJ2-6; 7 bases fit TRBD1. There are 15 residues in the CDR3. J lost 0 bases, V lost 8 bases, and 4 bases had no gene match. Germline V gene sequence: CDR1 SNHLY, CDR2 FYNNEI. The CDR3 bases are TGTGCCAGCGGGGGACAGAGCTCTGGGGCCAACGTCCTGACTTTC. Translation gives CASGGQSSGANVLTF.

This clone was observed a handful of times. A junction end diverges from the germline sequence, so it may reflect a read error. The V gene is TRBV5-4, the J gene TRBJ2-1; tentative D call: TRBD1 (6 bases). Looked up from germline, CDR1 is SGHNT and CDR2 is YYREEE (reference sequence). The CDR3 is 16 residues long. This CDR3 reads CASSLDSPTFYNEQFF. The CDR3 DNA reads TGTGCCAGCAGTTTGGACAGCCCTACCTTTTACAATGAGCAGTTCTTC.

The V call is TRBV6-2 or TRBV6-3, the J call TRBJ2-3; no reliable D call. CDR3 size: 16 residues. Trimming took 5 bases from V and 0 from J, leaving 15 bases between them. Germline CDR1 MNHEY, CDR2 SVGEGT. The CDR3 is CASSPQVVVSTDTQYF. In DNA form, the CDR3 reads TGTGCCAGCAGTCCCCAGGTGGTAGTGAGCACAGATACGCAGTATTTT.

The chain employs TRBV7-6 and TRBJ1-3; TRBD1 is a possible D gene (5 bases). CDR3 length equals 15 residues. Germline lookup yields CDR1 SGHVS and CDR2 FNYEAQ. Trimming cost V 5 bases and J 2 bases, with 13 bases left between them. CDR3 region: CASSPDRPAGNTIYF. CDR3 nucleotide sequence: TGTGCCAGCAGCCCCGACAGACCGGCTGGAAACACCATATATTTT.

The rearrangement uses TRBV7-8 and TRBJ1-1, with D unresolved. CDR3 length equals 13 residues. V lost 4 bases, J lost 7 bases, and 13 bases lay in between. Germline CDR1 and CDR2: SGHVS and FQNEAQ. The CDR3 spells CASSYKTSLEAFF. CDR3 in DNA: TGTGCCAGCAGCTACAAGACATCCCTTGAAGCTTTCTTT.

V is TRBV28 and J is TRBJ2-5; D is perhaps TRBD2 (5 bases). Germline CDR1 is MDHEN and CDR2 is SYDVKM. The ends were cut back, 3 bases at V and 5 bases at J, with 16 bases in the middle. The CDR3 loop spans 15 amino acids. The CDR3 region is CASSFGTHRGETQYF. Written as DNA, the CDR3 is TGTGCCAGCAGTTTTGGAACCCACCGAGGGGAGACCCAGTACTTC.

This sequence joins TRBV5-5 and TRBJ2-1; 12 bases are a match to TRBD2. This CDR3 has 16 residues. The germline V gene has CDR1 SGHKS and CDR2 YYEKEE (reference sequence). Trimming took 1 base from V and 7 from J; bases not matched to a gene: 6. The CDR3 spells CASSLSWTSGMNEQFF. In DNA form, the CDR3 reads TGTGCCAGCAGCTTGTCCTGGACTAGCGGGATGAATGAGCAGTTCTTC.

This clone turned up a few times. V and J are TRBV12-5 and TRBJ2-7; TRBD1 is a possible D gene (6 bases). V was pared by 8 bases and J by 5 bases, with 16 bases between. Germline values: CDR1 LGHNT, CDR2 FRNRAP. This CDR3 comprises 13 residues. The CDR3 spells CASRSQGWNEQYF. CDR3 sequence (DNA): TGTGCTAGTAGAAGTCAGGGGTGGAACGAGCAGTACTTC.

The V call is TRBV11-2, the J call TRBJ1-2; weak D call: TRBD1 (5 bases). The V gene lost 1 base and the J gene lost 7 bases, with 16 bases spanning the gap. CDR1 and CDR2 from the germline V gene are SGHAT and FQNNGV. The CDR3 consists of 15 residues. DNA for the CDR3: TGTGCCAGCAGCTTAGCGTCGGCGGGGGATATTGGCTACACCTTC. Translated, it gives CASSLASAGDIGYTF.

This sequence joins TRBV19 and TRBJ2-2, with TRBD2 matching 8 bases. The CDR3 consists of 16 residues. Germline lookup yields CDR1 LNHDA and CDR2 SQIVND (reference sequence). V was clipped by 4 bases and J by 4 bases; unmatched bases: 8. The CDR3 bases are TGTGCCAGTAGTACCTTAGCGGGAATGGCCACCGGGGAGCTGTTTTTT. Protein product: CASSTLAGMATGELFF.

The V call is TRBV5-4, the J call TRBJ2-3; 10 nucleotides agree with TRBD2. V lost 5 bases, J lost 6 bases, and 15 bases stayed unmatched. Germline V gene lookup returns CDR1 SGHNT and CDR2 YYREEE (reference sequence). The CDR3 consists of 17 residues. DNA for the CDR3: TGTGCCAGCAGACAAGCTAGCGGGAGTAGGAGTGCGGATACGCAGTATTTT. This translates into CASRQASGSRSADTQYF.

This clone appeared a single time. The chain recombines TRBV5-1 with TRBJ2-1, with a possible D match to TRBD2 (5 bases). V lost 0 bases, J lost 8 bases, and 6 bases lay in between. In germline, CDR1 is SGHRS, CDR2 YFSETQ. This CDR3 region has 12 residues. The CDR3 DNA follows: TGCGCCAGCAGCTTGGGCGGGCATGAGCAGTTCTTC. Protein sequence: CASSLGGHEQFF.

The rearrangement joins TRBV5-4 to TRBJ2-7; 13 bases map to TRBD2. This CDR3 contains 17 residues. The germline gives CDR1 SGHNT, CDR2 YYREEE (reference sequence). The junction had 12 bases not matched to a gene; V was cut back by 4 bases and J by 5 bases. The CDR3 loop is CASSDRKLAGGFHEQYF. CDR3 in DNA: TGTGCCAGCAGCGACCGAAAACTAGCGGGAGGGTTCCACGAGCAGTACTTC.

This chain connects TRBV18 to TRBJ1-5, with TRBD1 matching over 11 bases. J lost 5 bases, V lost 1 base, and 4 bases had no gene match. Germline CDR1 is KGHSH and CDR2 is LQKENI. There are 16 residues in the CDR3. The CDR3 sequence: CASSPRTGGKDQPQHF. For the CDR3, the DNA is TGTGCCAGCTCACCACGGACAGGGGGCAAGGATCAGCCCCAGCATTTT.

The rearrangement joins TRBV7-2 to TRBJ1-3, with D tentatively TRBD1 (6 bases). The CDR3 spans 15 residues. V lost 2 bases to trimming and J lost 3 bases, with 11 bases between them. CDR1 SGHTA and CDR2 FQGNSA come from the germline V gene. CDR3 sequence (DNA): TGTGCCAGCAGCTTATGGGGGCAGGTTGGAAACACCATATATTTT. Protein: CASSLWGQVGNTIYF.

About this clone itself: One end of the junction varies from germline; a read error may be responsible. The gene calls are TRBV5-4 and TRBJ2-7; a weak D match, TRBD2 (5 bases). CDR3 length: 14 amino acids. Germline CDR1 SGHNT, CDR2 YYREEE (reference sequence). Here the CDR3 reads CASSLAGISHEQYF. The CDR3 DNA reads TGTGCCAGCAGCTTGGCCGGGATCTCCCACGAGCAGTACTTC.

The gene calls are TRBV9 and TRBJ1-2; 7 nucleotides agree with TRBD1. CDR3 length equals 14 residues. V lost 0 bases and J lost 4; bases outside the gene matches: 3. CDR1 and CDR2 (germline): SGDLS, YYNGEE. The CDR3 DNA reads as TGTGCCAGCAGCGTAGAACAGGGGCTCTATGGCTACACCTTC. Amino acid sequence: CASSVEQGLYGYTF. The variable domain in full, completed from reference TRBV9 and TRBJ1-2, reads DSGVTQTPKHLITATGQRVTLRCSPRSGDLSVYWYQQSLDQGLQFLIQYYNGEERAKGNILERFSAQQFPDLHSELNLSSLELGDSALYFCASSVEQGLYGYTFGSGTRLTVV.

This chain connects TRBV29-1 to TRBJ1-2, with 9 positions matching TRBD1. The V and J ends lost 2 bases and 4 bases, in that order; junction bases with no gene match: 14. The CDR3 sequence is 17 residues long. Germline loops: CDR1 SQVTM, CDR2 ANQGSEA. The CDR3 sequence: CSVEFMRRDRDVYGYTF. DNA of the CDR3: TGCAGCGTTGAATTTATGCGGCGGGACAGGGATGTCTATGGCTACACCTTC.

CDR3 bases: TGTGCCAGCAGTTACCGATCGTGGCAGGATTATGGCTACACCTTC. Translating gives CASSYRSWQDYGYTF. This chain links TRBV6-5 with TRBJ1-2; D is unclear. Per germline, CDR1 MNHEY and CDR2 SVGAGI. The ends were cut back, 2 bases at V and 5 bases at J, with 15 bases in the middle. This CDR3 contains 15 residues.

CDR3 coding DNA: TGCGCCAGCAGCGGGGGACAGCTCTCGAACACTGAAGCTTTCTTT. Its translation is CASSGGQLSNTEAFF. The chain has TRBV5-1 and TRBJ1-1; 7 bases map to TRBD1. The trim removed 4 bases at V and 1 base at J, leaving 7 bases unmatched. This CDR3 has 15 residues. In germline, CDR1 is SGHRS, CDR2 YFSETQ.

The CDR3 bases are TGCAGCGTTGAAGGGTTGGTGGGCGAGCTGTTTTTT. This translates into CSVEGLVGELFF. This chain uses TRBV29-1 with TRBJ2-2; D not resolved. CDR3 size: 12 residues. The ends were cut back, 1 base at V and 11 bases at J, with 11 bases in the middle. Germline loops: CDR1 SQVTM, CDR2 ANQGSEA.

The chain uses TRBV5-1 and TRBJ2-2; the match to TRBD1 covers 9 bases. This CDR3 comprises 16 residues. From germline, CDR1 is SGHRS and CDR2 YFSETQ. With V trimmed by 1 base and J by 1 base, 2 bases remained unmatched. The CDR3 DNA reads as TGCGCCAGCAGCTTGACGGGACAGGGGAACACCGGGGAGCTGTTTTTT. Its translation is CASSLTGQGNTGELFF.

The chain joins TRBV7-8 to TRBJ2-2; 8 bases are a match to TRBD1. Trimming took 7 bases from V and 4 from J; bases not matched to a gene: 8. Germline values: CDR1 SGHVS, CDR2 FQNEAQ. CDR3 length: 15 residues. CDR3 residues: CASTRDRRLTGELFF. The CDR3 bases are TGTGCCAGCACCCGGGACAGGCGTCTCACCGGGGAGCTGTTTTTT.

The chain recombines TRBV24-1 with TRBJ2-1; 7 bases match TRBD2. The CDR3 consists of 16 residues. V shed 3 bases and J 0 bases; nucleotides not matched to a gene: 4. From germline, CDR1 is KGHDR and CDR2 SFDVKD. The CDR3 nucleotides read TGTGCCACCAGTGATACTAGCGCGAGCTCCTACAATGAGCAGTTCTTC. It is translated as CATSDTSASSYNEQFF.

This clone was detected only a few times. J is TRBJ1-6 and V is TRBV5-1; 8 bases fit TRBD1. CDR1 SGHRS and CDR2 YFSETQ come from the germline V gene. V lost 1 base to trimming and J lost 6 bases; unmatched junction nucleotides: 9. This CDR3 region has 17 residues. Here the CDR3 reads CASSLSQGAPINSPLHF. As DNA, the CDR3 is TGCGCCAGCAGCTTGTCTCAGGGGGCGCCAATTAATTCACCCCTCCACTTT.

The CDR3 sequence: CASSMQFQPQHF. The CDR3 coding sequence is TGTGCCAGTAGTATGCAGTTCCAGCCCCAGCATTTT. V is TRBV19 and J is TRBJ1-5; D gene ambiguous. V was pared by 3 bases and J by 7 bases, with 7 bases between. The CDR3 is 12 amino acids. Germline V lookup: CDR1 LNHDA, CDR2 SQIVND (reference sequence).

This clone was picked up one time. V is TRBV11-3 and J is TRBJ2-1, with 14 bases lining up with TRBD2. The CDR3 runs to 18 residues. J was trimmed by 0 bases and V by 5 bases; bases with no gene match: 6. The germline V gene has CDR1 SGHNT and CDR2 YENEEA. The CDR3 is CASSRLAGGGGSYNEQFF. CDR3 in DNA: TGTGCCAGCAGCCGACTAGCGGGAGGGGGAGGCTCCTACAATGAGCAGTTCTTC.